This T cell receptor (beta chain) derives from a study of beta chain features in type 1 diabetes. Per the germline V gene, CDR1 is SGHTA and CDR2 is FQGNSA. V dropped 5 bases and J dropped 1 base, with 8 bases sitting between them. The length of the CDR3 is 13 residues. Reverse transcription of all isolated RNA meant that expressed TCRB transcripts were sequenced. Sequencing was performed with immunoSEQ multiplex PCR; in TCRdb, only in-frame clones are kept and a portion is missing. The data contain some 270,000 clones, 7.5% to 9.5% of them singletons. In its sample, this clone was seen many times. Within the sample, other DNA sequences also encode this same CDR3.

The chain recombines TRBV7-2 with TRBJ1-1, with D perhaps TRBD1 (6 bases). The TCR was taken from a woman between 18 and 29 years old in good health. Input material: central memory CD4+ T cells from blood. CDR3 sequence (DNA): TGTGCCAGCAGCCGGGGACAGAACACTGAAGCTTTCTTT. The encoded protein is CASSRGQNTEAFF.